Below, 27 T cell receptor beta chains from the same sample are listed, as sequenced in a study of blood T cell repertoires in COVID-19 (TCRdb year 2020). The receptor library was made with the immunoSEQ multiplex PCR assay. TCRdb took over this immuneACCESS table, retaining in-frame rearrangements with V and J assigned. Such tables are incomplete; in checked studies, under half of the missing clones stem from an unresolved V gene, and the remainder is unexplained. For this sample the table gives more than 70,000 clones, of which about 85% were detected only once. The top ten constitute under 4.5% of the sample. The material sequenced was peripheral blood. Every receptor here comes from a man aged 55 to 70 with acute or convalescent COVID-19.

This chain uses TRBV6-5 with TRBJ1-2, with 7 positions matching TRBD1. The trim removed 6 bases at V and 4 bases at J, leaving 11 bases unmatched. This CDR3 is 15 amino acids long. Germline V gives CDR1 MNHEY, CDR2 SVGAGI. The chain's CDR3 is CASSSRTGRGYGYTF. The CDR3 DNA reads TGTGCCAGCAGCTCCCGGACAGGTCGTGGCTATGGCTACACCTTC.

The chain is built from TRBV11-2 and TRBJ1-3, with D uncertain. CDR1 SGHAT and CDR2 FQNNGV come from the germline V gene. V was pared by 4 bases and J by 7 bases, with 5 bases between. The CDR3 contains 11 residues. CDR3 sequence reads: CASSSGNTIYF. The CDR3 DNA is TGTGCCAGCAGCTCCGGTAACACCATATATTTT.

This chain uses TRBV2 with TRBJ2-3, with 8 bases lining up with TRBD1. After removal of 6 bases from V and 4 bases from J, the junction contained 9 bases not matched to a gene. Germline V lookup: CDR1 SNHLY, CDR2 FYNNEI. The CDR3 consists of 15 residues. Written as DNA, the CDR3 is TGTGCCAGCAGGATCCTTCAGGGGGCCTCAGATACGCAGTATTTT. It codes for CASRILQGASDTQYF.

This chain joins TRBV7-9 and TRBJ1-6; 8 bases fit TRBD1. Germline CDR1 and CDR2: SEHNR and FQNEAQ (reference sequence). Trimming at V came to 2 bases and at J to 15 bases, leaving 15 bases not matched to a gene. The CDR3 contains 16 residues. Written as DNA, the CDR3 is TGTGCCAGCAGCTTATACGGGACAGGAAAGGATTGGCACCTCCACTTT. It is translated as CASSLYGTGKDWHLHF.

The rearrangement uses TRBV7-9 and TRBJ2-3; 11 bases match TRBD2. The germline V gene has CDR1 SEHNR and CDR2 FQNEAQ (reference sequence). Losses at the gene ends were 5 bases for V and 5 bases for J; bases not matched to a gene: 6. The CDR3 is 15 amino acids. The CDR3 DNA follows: TGTGCCAGCAGCCTTCTAGCGGGAGGAGGAGATACGCAGTATTTT. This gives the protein CASSLLAGGGDTQYF.

The CDR3 reads CASSVQGGETQYF. The CDR3 bases are TGTGCCAGCAGCGTTCAGGGGGGAGAGACCCAGTACTTC. J is TRBJ2-5 and V is TRBV5-6, with D perhaps TRBD1 (7 bases). Deletions cut 4 bases from V and 4 bases from J, with 11 bases between. Germline V gene sequence: CDR1 SGHDT, CDR2 YYEEEE. CDR3 length: 13 residues.

The CDR3 sequence: CASSQDASGRYNEQFF. CDR3 nucleotides: TGCGCCAGCAGCCAGGATGCCAGCGGGAGATACAATGAGCAGTTCTTC. V usage is TRBV5-1 and J usage is TRBJ2-1; 8 bases line up with TRBD2. CDR1 and CDR2 from the germline V gene are SGHRS and YFSETQ. V lost 4 bases, J lost 4 bases, and 10 bases stayed unmatched. This CDR3 contains 16 residues.

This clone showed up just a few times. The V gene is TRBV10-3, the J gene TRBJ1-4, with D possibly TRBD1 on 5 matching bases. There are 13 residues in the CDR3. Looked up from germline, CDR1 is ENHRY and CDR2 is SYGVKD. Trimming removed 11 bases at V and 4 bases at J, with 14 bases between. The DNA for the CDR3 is TGTGCCGTGGCGGGACTGAATAATGAAAAACTGTTTTTT. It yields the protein CAVAGLNNEKLFF.

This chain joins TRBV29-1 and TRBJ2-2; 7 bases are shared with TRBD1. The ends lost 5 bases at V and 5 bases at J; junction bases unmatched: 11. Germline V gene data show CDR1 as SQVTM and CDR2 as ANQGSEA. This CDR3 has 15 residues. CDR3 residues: CSVKRDRDRTGELFF. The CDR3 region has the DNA TGCAGCGTTAAAAGAGACAGGGATAGGACCGGGGAGCTGTTTTTT.

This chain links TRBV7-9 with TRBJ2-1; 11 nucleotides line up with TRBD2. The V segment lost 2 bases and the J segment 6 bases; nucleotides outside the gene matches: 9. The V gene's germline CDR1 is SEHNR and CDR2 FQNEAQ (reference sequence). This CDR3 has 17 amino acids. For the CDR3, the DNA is TGTGCCAGCAGCTTACGAAATCCGGGACTAGCGGCCAATGAGCAGTTCTTC. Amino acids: CASSLRNPGLAANEQFF.

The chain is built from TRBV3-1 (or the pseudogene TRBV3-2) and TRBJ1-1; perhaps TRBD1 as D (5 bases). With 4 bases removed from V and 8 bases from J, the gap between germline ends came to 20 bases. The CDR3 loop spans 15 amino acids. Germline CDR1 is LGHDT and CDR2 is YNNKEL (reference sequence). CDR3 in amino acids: CASSPSEGDFLEAFF. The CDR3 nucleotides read TGTGCCAGCAGCCCCTCGGAAGGGGACTTTCTGGAAGCTTTCTTT.

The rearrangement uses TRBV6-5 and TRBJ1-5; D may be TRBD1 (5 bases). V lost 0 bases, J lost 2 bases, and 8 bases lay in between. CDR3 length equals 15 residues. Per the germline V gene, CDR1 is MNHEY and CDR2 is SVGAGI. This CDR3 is CASSYSGGGNQPQHF. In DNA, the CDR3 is TGTGCCAGCAGTTACTCCGGGGGGGGCAATCAGCCCCAGCATTTT.

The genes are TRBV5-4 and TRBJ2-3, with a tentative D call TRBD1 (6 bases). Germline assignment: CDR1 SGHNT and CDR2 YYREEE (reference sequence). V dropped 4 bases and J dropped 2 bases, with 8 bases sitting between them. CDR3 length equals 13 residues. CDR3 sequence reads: CASSRDTTDTQYF. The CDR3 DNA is TGTGCCAGCAGCCGGGACACCACAGATACGCAGTATTTT. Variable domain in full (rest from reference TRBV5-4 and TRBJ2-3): ETGVTQSPTHLIKTRGQQVTLRCSSQSGHNTVSWYQQALGQGPQFIFQYYREEENGRGNFPPRFSGLQFPNYSSELNVNALELDDSALYLCASSRDTTDTQYFGPGTRLTVL.

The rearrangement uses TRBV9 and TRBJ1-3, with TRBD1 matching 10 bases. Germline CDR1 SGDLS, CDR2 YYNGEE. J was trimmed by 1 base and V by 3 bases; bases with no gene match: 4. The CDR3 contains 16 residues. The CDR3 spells CASSGRTGGSGNTIYF. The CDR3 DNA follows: TGTGCCAGCAGCGGACGGACAGGGGGATCTGGAAACACCATATATTTT.

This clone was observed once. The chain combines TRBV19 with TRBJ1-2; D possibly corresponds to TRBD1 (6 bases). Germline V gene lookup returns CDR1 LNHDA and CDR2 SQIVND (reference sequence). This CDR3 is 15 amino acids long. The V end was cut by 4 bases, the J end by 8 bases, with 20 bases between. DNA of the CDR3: TGTGCCAGTAGTAAACTACAGGGCCTCCTTGGGGGCTACACCTTC. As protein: CASSKLQGLLGGYTF.

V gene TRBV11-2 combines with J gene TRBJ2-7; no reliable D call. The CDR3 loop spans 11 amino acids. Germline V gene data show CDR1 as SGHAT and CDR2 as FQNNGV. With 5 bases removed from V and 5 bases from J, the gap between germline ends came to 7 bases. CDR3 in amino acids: CASSVIDEQYF. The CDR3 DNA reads TGTGCCAGCAGCGTAATAGACGAGCAGTACTTC.

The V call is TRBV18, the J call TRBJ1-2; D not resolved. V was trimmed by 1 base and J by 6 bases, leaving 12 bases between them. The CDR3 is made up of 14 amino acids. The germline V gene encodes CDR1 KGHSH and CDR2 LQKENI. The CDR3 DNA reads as TGTGCCAGCTCACCACAGTCGACAAGCAATGGCTACACCTTC. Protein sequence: CASSPQSTSNGYTF.

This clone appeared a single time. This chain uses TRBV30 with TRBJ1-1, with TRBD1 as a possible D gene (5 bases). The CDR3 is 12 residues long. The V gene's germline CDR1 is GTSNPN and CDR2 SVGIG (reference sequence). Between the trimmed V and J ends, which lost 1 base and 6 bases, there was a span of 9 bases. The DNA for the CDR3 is TGTGCCTGGAGTGCGATAGGGGCTGAAGCTTTCTTT. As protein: CAWSAIGAEAFF. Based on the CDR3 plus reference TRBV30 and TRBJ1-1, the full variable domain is SQTIHQWPATLVQPVGSPLSLECTVEGTSNPNLYWYRQAAGRGLQLLFYSVGIGQISSEVPQNLSASRPQDRQFILSSKKLLLSDSGFYLCAWSAIGAEAFFGQGTRLTVV.

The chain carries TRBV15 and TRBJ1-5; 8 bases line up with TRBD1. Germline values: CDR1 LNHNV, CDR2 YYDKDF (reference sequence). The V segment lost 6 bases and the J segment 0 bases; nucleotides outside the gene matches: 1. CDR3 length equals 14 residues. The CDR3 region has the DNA TGTGCCACCAGGGGGACAGGTAGCAATCAGCCCCAGCATTTT. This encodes CATRGTGSNQPQHF.

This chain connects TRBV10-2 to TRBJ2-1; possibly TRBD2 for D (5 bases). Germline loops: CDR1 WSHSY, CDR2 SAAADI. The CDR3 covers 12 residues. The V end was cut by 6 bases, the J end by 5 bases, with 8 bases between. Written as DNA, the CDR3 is TGCGCCAGCAGGGAACTAGACAATGAGCAGTTCTTC. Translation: CASRELDNEQFF.

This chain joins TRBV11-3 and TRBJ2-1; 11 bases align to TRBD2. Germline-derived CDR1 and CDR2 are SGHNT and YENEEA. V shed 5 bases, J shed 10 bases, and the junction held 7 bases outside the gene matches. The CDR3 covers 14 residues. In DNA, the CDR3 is TGTGCCAGCAGCCTTAGCGGGAGGGGAGGGGAGCAGTTCTTC. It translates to CASSLSGRGGEQFF.

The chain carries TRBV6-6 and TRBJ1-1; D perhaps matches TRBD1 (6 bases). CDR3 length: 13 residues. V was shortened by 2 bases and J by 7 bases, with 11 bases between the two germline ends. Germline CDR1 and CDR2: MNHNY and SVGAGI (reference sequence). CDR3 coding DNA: TGTGCCAGCAGTTACACAGGGCCTAATGAAGCTTTCTTT. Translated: CASSYTGPNEAFF.

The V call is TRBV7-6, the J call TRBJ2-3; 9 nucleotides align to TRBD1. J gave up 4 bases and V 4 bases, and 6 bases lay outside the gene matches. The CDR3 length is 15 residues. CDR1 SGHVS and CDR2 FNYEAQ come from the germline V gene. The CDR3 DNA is TGTGCCAGCAGCTCGACACGGACAGGGGCAGATACGCAGTATTTT. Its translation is CASSSTRTGADTQYF.

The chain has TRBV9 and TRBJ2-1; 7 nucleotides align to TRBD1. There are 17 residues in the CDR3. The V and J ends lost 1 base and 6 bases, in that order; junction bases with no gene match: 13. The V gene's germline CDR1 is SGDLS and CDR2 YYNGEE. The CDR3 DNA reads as TGTGCCAGCAGCGTATCGAGGGCAGGGGGTAACTCCAATGAGCAGTTCTTC. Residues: CASSVSRAGGNSNEQFF.

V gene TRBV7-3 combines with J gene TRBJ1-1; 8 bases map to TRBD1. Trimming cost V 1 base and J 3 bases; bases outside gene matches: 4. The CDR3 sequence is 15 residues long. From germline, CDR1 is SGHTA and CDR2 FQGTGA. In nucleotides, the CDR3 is TGTGCCAGCAGCTTAATAGCAGGGGGCTACACTGAAGCTTTCTTT. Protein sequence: CASSLIAGGYTEAFF.

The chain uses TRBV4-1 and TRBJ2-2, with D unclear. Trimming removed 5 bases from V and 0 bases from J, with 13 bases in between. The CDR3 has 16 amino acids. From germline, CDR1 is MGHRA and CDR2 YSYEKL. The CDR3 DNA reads TGCGCCAGCAGCGGGCAGACCTTCGCGAACACCGGGGAGCTGTTTTTT. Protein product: CASSGQTFANTGELFF.

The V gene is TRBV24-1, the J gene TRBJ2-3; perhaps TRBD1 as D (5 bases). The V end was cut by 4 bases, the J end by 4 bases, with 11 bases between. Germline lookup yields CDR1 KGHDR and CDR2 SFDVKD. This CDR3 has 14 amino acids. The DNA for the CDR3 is TGTGCCACCAGTGAGGCCAGGGTGGCAGATACGCAGTATTTT. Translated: CATSEARVADTQYF.